Below, 14 T cell receptor beta chains from the same sample are listed, as sequenced in a study of regulatory T cells in long-lasting Graves disease. Construction of TCR beta libraries relied on iRepertoire HTBI primers and on Arm-PCR targeting CDR3 regions. TCRdb fed the multiplex PCR reads into MiXCR, producing one record per CDR3 protein. The data contain about 460,000 distinct CDR3 sequences, less than 25% of them singletons. Specified time point: persistent/refractory GD, antithyroid drugs over 5 years with positive TRAb. Making the TCR library involved RNA that had been extracted from PBMCs. The material sequenced was peripheral blood mononuclear cells (PBMCs), taken when the disease was refractory, from a patient treated with antithyroid drugs. The receptor set was obtained from a female donor with Graves disease.

This clonotype has a handful of counts. This rearrangement joins TRBV11-2 to TRBJ1-2; 12 positions match TRBD1. The CDR3 spans 15 residues. The V and J ends lost 4 bases and 8 bases, in that order; junction bases with no gene match: 8. Germline CDR1 and CDR2: SGHAT and FQNNGV. In nucleotides, the CDR3 is TGTGCCAGCAGCTCGGGGGACAGGGGGCAGAGGGGCTACACCTTC. Translation: CASSSGDRGQRGYTF.

The sample holds a few counts of this clonotype. The CDR3 region is CASSPTYSTSGGSTGELFF. DNA for the CDR3: TGTGCCAGCAGCCCCACATACTCGACTAGCGGGGGAAGCACCGGGGAGCTGTTTTTT. The chain carries TRBV11-1 and TRBJ2-2, with TRBD2 matching 12 bases. V lost 5 bases, J lost 4 bases, and 14 bases stayed unmatched. CDR1 SGHAT and CDR2 FQDESV come from the germline V gene (reference sequence). The CDR3 covers 19 residues. Variable domain in full (rest from reference TRBV11-1 and TRBJ2-2): EAEVAQSPRYKITEKSQAVAFWCDPISGHATLYWYRQILGQGPELLVQFQDESVVDDSQLPKDRFSAERLKGVDSTLKIQPAELGDSAMYLCASSPTYSTSGGSTGELFFGEGSRLTVL.

The rearrangement links TRBV15 to TRBJ2-7; D gene ambiguous. Germline V gene lookup returns CDR1 LNHNV and CDR2 YYDKDF (reference sequence). This CDR3 has 15 amino acids. V was pared by 3 bases and J by 2 bases, with 14 bases between. In nucleotides, the CDR3 is TGTGCCACCAGCAGGTCGCGTGAGTCACCCTACGAGCAGTACTTC. The encoded protein is CATSRSRESPYEQYF.

The chain links TRBV7-2 to TRBJ2-3; 9 nucleotides agree with TRBD2. CDR1 and CDR2 from the germline V gene are SGHTA and FQGNSA. CDR3 length equals 16 residues. V was clipped by 1 base and J by 2 bases; unmatched bases: 4. CDR3 loop: CASSLEASGNTDTQYF. CDR3 nucleotides: TGTGCCAGCAGCTTAGAAGCTAGCGGGAACACAGATACGCAGTATTTT.

Concerning this clonotype: One junction end disagrees with the germline gene, perhaps due to a read error. The chain employs TRBV2 and TRBJ2-7; 8 bases are a match to TRBD1. CDR1 is SNHLY and CDR2 is FYNNEI in the germline V gene. The CDR3 is 16 residues long. Here the CDR3 DNA reads TGTGTCAGCAGTGAAGCGCAGGGGGCCTATATCTACGAGCAGTACTTC. It yields the protein CVSSEAQGAYIYEQYF.

The chain combines TRBV11-3 with TRBJ2-1, with TRBD2 matching 14 bases. CDR1 is SGHNT and CDR2 is YENEEA in the germline V gene. The J segment lost 8 bases and the V segment lost 3 bases, leaving 3 bases of the junction unmatched. The CDR3 is made up of 15 amino acids. The CDR3 protein is CASSLGLAGEDEQFF. The DNA of the CDR3 is TGTGCCAGCAGCTTGGGACTAGCGGGAGAGGATGAGCAGTTCTTC. Full variable domain (outside the CDR3, taken from reference TRBV11-3 and TRBJ2-1): EAGVVQSPRYKIIEKKQPVAFWCNPISGHNTLYWYLQNLGQGPELLIRYENEEAVDDSQLPKDRFSAERLKGVDSTLKIQPAELGDSAVYLCASSLGLAGEDEQFFGPGTRLTVL.

This clonotype has a count of ten or more. This chain links TRBV2 with TRBJ2-5; the D is unclear. Looked up from germline, CDR1 is SNHLY and CDR2 is FYNNEI. The CDR3 extends over 13 amino acids. V was pared by 4 bases and J by 4 bases, with 10 bases between. CDR3 in amino acids: CASSVRQVETQYF. CDR3 coding DNA: TGTGCCAGCAGTGTTAGGCAGGTAGAGACCCAGTACTTC. The full variable domain, with the rest looked up from reference TRBV2 and TRBJ2-5, is EPEVTQTPSHQVTQMGQEVILRCVPISNHLYFYWYRQILGQKVEFLVSFYNNEISEKSEIFDDQFSVERPDGSNFTLKIRSTKLEDSAMYFCASSVRQVETQYFGPGTRLLVL.

This clonotype was counted between two and nine times. V usage is TRBV5-1 and J usage is TRBJ2-5, with D perhaps assigned TRBD1 or TRBD2 (7 bases each). Trimming removed 0 bases from V and 6 bases from J, with 15 bases in between. The CDR3 runs 15 residues. Looked up from germline, CDR1 is SGHRS and CDR2 is YFSETQ. CDR3 region: CASSLEGGGEKTQYF. For the CDR3, the DNA is TGCGCCAGCAGCTTGGAGGGAGGGGGCGAAAAGACCCAGTACTTC.

This clonotype was counted many times. The chain has TRBV7-2 and TRBJ1-2; D unresolved. Trimming shortened V by 3 bases and J by 3 bases, and 14 bases separated the two germline ends. This CDR3 is 15 amino acids long. CDR1 and CDR2 from the germline V gene are SGHTA and FQGNSA. CDR3: CASSLGIPSYYGYTF. DNA of the CDR3: TGTGCCAGCAGCTTGGGTATTCCCTCCTACTATGGCTACACCTTC.

This clonotype was detected ten times or more. This rearrangement joins TRBV12-3 or TRBV12-4 to TRBJ1-6; D remains ambiguous. The V end was cut by 5 bases, the J end by 3 bases, with 14 bases between. The CDR3 is made up of 16 amino acids. The CDR3 region has the DNA TGTGCCAGCAGTCCCAGCTTCCTAAACTATAATTCACCCCTCCACTTT. Protein sequence: CASSPSFLNYNSPLHF.

This clonotype was seen more than once but under ten times. The V gene is TRBV5-1, the J gene TRBJ1-6; 10 bases map to TRBD1. This CDR3 region has 15 residues. Germline V gene data show CDR1 as SGHRS and CDR2 as YFSETQ. The V segment lost 0 bases and the J segment 13 bases; nucleotides outside the gene matches: 7. In nucleotides, the CDR3 is TGCGCCAGCAGCTTGGCCGGGACAGGGGATTTCCCCCTCCACTTT. Protein product: CASSLAGTGDFPLHF.

There are a few counts of this clonotype. The chain uses TRBV7-9 and TRBJ1-1; D is unclear. V lost 2 bases to trimming and J lost 8 bases, with 27 bases between them. The CDR3 covers 18 residues. Germline V CDR1 and CDR2: SEHNR, FQNEAQ (reference sequence). CDR3 sequence: CASSLPRRSGELILEAFF. The CDR3, as DNA: TGTGCCAGCAGCTTACCTCGGAGGAGTGGGGAGTTAATTTTGGAAGCTTTCTTT.

This clonotype was counted at least ten times. The chain is built from TRBV11-2 and TRBJ2-5; D uncertain. The germline V and J ends were trimmed by 2 bases and 5 bases, with 12 bases remaining between them. The CDR3 covers 14 residues. CDR1 and CDR2 (germline): SGHAT, FQNNGV. The CDR3 loop reads CASSLSSVAETQYF. In DNA form, the CDR3 reads TGTGCCAGCAGCTTATCCAGTGTCGCGGAGACCCAGTACTTC. Full variable domain (outside the CDR3, taken from reference TRBV11-2 and TRBJ2-5): EAGVAQSPRYKIIEKRQSVAFWCNPISGHATLYWYQQILGQGPKLLIQFQNNGVVDDSQLPKDRFSAERLKGVDSTLKIQPAKLEDSAVYLCASSLSSVAETQYFGPGTRLLVL.

Details on this clonotype: A junction end diverges from the germline sequence, so it may reflect a read error. The rearrangement uses TRBV15 and TRBJ1-3, with D perhaps TRBD1 (5 bases). This CDR3 has 16 residues. Germline lookup yields CDR1 LNHNV and CDR2 YYDKDF (reference sequence). The CDR3 reads CATSRETDISGNTTYF. Written as DNA, the CDR3 is TGTGCCACCAGCAGGGAGACAGACATCTCTGGAAACACCACATATTTT.